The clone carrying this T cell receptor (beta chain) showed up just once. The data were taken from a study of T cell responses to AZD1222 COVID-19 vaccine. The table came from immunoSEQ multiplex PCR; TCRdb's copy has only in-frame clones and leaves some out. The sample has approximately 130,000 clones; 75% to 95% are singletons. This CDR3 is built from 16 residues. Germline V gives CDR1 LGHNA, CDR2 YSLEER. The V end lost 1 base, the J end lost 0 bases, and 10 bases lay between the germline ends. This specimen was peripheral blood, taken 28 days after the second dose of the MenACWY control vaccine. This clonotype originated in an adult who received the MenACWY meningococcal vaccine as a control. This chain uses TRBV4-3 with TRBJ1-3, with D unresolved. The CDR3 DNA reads TGCGCCAGCAGCCAAGCCTTTGCGGGCTCTGGAAACACCATATATTTT. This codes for CASSQAFAGSGNTIYF.